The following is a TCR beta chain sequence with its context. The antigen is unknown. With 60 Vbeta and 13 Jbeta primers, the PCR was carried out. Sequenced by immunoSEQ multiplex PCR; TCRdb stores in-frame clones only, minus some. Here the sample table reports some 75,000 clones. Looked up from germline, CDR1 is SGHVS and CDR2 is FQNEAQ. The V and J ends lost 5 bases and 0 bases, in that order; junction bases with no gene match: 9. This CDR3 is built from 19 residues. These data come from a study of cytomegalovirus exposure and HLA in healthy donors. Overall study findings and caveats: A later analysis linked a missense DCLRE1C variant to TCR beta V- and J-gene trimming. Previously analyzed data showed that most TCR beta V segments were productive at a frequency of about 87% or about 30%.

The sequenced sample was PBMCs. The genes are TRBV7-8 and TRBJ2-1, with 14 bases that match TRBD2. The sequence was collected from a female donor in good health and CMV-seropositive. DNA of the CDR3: TGTGCCAGCAGCCCCCGACTAGCGGGGGGGATTAACTCCTACAATGAGCAGTTCTTC. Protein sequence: CASSPRLAGGINSYNEQFF.